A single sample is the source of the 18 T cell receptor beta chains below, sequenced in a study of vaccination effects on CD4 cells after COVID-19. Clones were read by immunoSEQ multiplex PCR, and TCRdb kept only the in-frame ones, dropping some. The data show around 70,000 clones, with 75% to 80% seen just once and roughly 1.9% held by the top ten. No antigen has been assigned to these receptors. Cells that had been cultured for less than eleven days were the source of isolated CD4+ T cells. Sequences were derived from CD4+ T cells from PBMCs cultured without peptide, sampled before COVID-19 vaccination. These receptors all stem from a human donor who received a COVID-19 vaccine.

The CDR3 loop reads CASQDRGRNQPQHF. CDR3 nucleotide sequence: TGTGCCTCCCAGGACAGGGGTCGTAATCAGCCCCAGCATTTT. This chain links TRBV30 with TRBJ1-5; 9 nucleotides match TRBD1. Trimming at V came to 7 bases and at J to 4 bases, leaving 8 bases not matched to a gene. The germline V gene has CDR1 GTSNPN and CDR2 SVGIG (reference sequence). The CDR3 loop spans 14 amino acids.

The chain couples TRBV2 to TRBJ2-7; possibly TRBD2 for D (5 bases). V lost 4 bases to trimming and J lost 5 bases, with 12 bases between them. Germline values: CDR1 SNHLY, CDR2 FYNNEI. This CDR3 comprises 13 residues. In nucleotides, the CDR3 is TGTGCCAGCAGTGTAGAGGGTACCCACGAGCAGTACGTC. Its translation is CASSVEGTHEQYV.

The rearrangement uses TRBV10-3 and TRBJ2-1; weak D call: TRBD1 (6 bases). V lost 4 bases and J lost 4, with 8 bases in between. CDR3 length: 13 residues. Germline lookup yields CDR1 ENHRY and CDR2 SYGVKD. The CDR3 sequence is CAISGDIYNEQFF. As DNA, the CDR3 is TGTGCCATCAGTGGGGACATTTACAATGAGCAGTTCTTC.

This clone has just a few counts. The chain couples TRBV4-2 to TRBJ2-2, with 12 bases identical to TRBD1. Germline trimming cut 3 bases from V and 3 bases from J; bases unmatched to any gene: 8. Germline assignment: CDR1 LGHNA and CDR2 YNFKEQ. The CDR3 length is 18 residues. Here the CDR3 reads CASSHSGQGAKDTGELFF. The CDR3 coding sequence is TGTGCCAGCAGCCACTCGGGACAGGGGGCGAAGGACACCGGGGAGCTGTTTTTT.

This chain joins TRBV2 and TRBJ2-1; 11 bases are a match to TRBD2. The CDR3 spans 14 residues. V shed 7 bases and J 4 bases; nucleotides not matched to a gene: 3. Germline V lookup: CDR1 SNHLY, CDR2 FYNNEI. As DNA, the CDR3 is TGTGCCAGCACGACTAGCGGGGTTTACAATGAGCAGTTCTTC. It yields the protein CASTTSGVYNEQFF.

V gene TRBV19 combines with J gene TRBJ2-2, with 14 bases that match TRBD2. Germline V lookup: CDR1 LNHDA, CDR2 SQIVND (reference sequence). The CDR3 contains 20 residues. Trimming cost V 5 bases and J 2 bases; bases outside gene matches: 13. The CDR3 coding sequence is TGTGCCAGTAGTGTGGATGGACTAGCGGGGGGTGGAGAAAACACCGGGGAGCTGTTTTTT. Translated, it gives CASSVDGLAGGGENTGELFF.

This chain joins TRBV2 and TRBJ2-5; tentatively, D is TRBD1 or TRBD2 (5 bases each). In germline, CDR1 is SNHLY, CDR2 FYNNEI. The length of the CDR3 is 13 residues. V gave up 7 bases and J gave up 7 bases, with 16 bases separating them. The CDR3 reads CASTGYHGATQYF. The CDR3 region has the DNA TGTGCCAGCACTGGATATCACGGGGCGACCCAGTACTTC. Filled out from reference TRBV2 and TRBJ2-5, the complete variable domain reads EPEVTQTPSHQVTQMGQEVILRCVPISNHLYFYWYRQILGQKVEFLVSFYNNEISEKSEIFDDQFSVERPDGSNFTLKIRSTKLEDSAMYFCASTGYHGATQYFGPGTRLLVL.

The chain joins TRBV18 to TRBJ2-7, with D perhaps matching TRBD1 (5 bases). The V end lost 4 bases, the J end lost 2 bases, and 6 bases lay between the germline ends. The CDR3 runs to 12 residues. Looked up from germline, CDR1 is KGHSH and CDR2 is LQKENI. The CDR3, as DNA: TGTGCCAGCTCACTAGGGGCCTACGAGCAGTACGTC. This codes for CASSLGAYEQYV.

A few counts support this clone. CDR3 protein: CASSQSLAVSNTGELFF. CDR3 bases: TGTGCCAGCAGCCAATCTTTAGCGGTTTCGAACACCGGGGAGCTGTTTTTT. The chain carries TRBV5-4 and TRBJ2-2; possible D gene TRBD2, 6 bases. Trimming stripped 4 bases from V and 0 bases from J, with 16 bases between. The CDR3 has 17 amino acids. Germline V gene sequence: CDR1 SGHNT, CDR2 YYREEE (reference sequence).

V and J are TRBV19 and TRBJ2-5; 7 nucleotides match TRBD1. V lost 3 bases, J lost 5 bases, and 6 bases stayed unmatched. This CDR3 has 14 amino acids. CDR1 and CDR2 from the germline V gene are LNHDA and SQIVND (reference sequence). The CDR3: CASSITGAGETQYF. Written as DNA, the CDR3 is TGTGCCAGTAGTATTACAGGGGCAGGGGAGACCCAGTACTTC.

The CDR3 here is CSAPDPQPQHF. The DNA for the CDR3 is TGCAGTGCCCCCGACCCCCAGCCCCAGCATTTT. The chain combines TRBV20-1 with TRBJ1-5; D is uncertain. This CDR3 region has 11 residues. Trimming cost V 6 bases and J 7 bases, with 10 bases left between them. Germline values: CDR1 DFQATT, CDR2 SNEGSKA (reference sequence).

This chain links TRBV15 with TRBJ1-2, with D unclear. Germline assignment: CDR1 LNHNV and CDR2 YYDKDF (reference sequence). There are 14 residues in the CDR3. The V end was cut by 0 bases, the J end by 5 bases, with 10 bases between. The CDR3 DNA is TGTGCCACCAGCAGAGATAGTTTTAGTTATGGCTACACCTTC. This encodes CATSRDSFSYGYTF.

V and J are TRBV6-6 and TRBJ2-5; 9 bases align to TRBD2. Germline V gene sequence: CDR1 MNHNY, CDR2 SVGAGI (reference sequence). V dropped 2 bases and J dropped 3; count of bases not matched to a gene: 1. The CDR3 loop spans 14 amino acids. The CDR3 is CASSYRLAEETQYF. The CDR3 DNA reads TGTGCCAGCAGTTACCGACTAGCGGAAGAGACCCAGTACTTC.

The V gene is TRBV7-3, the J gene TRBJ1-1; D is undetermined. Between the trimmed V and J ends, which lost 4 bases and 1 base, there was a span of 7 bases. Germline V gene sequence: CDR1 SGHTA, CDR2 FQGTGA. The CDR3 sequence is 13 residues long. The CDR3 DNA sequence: TGTGCCAGCAGCTCCTCAGAGAACACTGAAGCTTTCTTT. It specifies CASSSSENTEAFF.

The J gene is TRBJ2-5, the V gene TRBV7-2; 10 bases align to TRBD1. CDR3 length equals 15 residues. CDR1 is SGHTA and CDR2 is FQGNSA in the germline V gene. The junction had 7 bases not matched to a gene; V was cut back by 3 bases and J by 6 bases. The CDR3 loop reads CASSFATGGGKTQYF. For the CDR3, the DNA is TGTGCCAGCAGCTTCGCGACAGGGGGCGGGAAGACCCAGTACTTC.

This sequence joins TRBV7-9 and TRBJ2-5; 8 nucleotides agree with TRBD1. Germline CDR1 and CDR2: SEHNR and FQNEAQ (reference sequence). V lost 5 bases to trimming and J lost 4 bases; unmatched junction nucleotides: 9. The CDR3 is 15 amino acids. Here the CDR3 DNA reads TGTGCCAGCAGCCTAACCCCGGACAGGGCAGAGACCCAGTACTTC. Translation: CASSLTPDRAETQYF. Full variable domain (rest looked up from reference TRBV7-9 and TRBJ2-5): DTGVSQNPRHKITKRGQNVTFRCDPISEHNRLYWYRQTLGQGPEFLTYFQNEAQLEKSRLLSDRFSAERPKGSFSTLEIQRTEQGDSAMYLCASSLTPDRAETQYFGPGTRLLVL.

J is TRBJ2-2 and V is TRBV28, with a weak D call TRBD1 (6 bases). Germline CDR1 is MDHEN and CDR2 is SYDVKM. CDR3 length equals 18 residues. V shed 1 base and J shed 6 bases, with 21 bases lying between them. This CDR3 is CASSLLSRGPIRAGELFF. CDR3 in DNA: TGTGCCAGCAGTTTATTATCCAGGGGCCCTATTCGCGCCGGGGAGCTGTTTTTT.

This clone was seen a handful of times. This CDR3 is CARSLRPGGFYEQYV. CDR3 nucleotides: TGTGCCAGAAGCTTACGGCCAGGGGGCTTTTACGAGCAGTACGTC. V and J are TRBV7-5 and TRBJ2-7; the D segment call TRBD1 is taken from the table without a DNA check. TRBV7-5 is deemed a pseudogene. This CDR3 region has 15 residues.